These 11 T cell receptor beta chains originate from one sample sequenced in a study of shared clonotypes between healthy human individuals. The method was immunoSEQ multiplex PCR; TCRdb's version includes in-frame clones alone and lacks a portion of them. In the table there are some 1.5 million clones, around 95% of which are singletons. The sample comprised naive CD4+ T cells sorted from blood. Subset of the sample: CD45RA+ positively selected. These receptors were taken from a man aged 30 to 45 in good health.

The table lists this clone with a count of one. The chain is built from TRBV2 and TRBJ2-3; D is uncertain. CDR3 size: 16 residues. Per the germline V gene, CDR1 is SNHLY and CDR2 is FYNNEI. The V end lost 6 bases, the J end lost 1 base, and 17 bases lay between the germline ends. The CDR3 sequence: CASSVIGGAGTDTQYF. Here the CDR3 DNA reads TGTGCCAGCAGCGTTATCGGCGGTGCGGGCACAGATACGCAGTATTTT. Variable domain in full (rest from reference TRBV2 and TRBJ2-3): EPEVTQTPSHQVTQMGQEVILRCVPISNHLYFYWYRQILGQKVEFLVSFYNNEISEKSEIFDDQFSVERPDGSNFTLKIRSTKLEDSAMYFCASSVIGGAGTDTQYFGPGTRLTVL.

CDR3 nucleotides: TGTGCCAGCGCTTACTGGAGCCCGGGACAGAGCTACGAGCAGTACTTC. This codes for CASAYWSPGQSYEQYF. The rearrangement uses TRBV5-6 and TRBJ2-7, with TRBD1 matching 7 bases. Germline CDR1 is SGHDT and CDR2 is YYEEEE. This CDR3 contains 16 residues. With V trimmed by 7 bases and J by 3 bases, 16 bases remained unmatched.

This clone was seen a single time. The rearrangement joins TRBV15 to TRBJ1-3; no reliable D call. From germline, CDR1 is LNHNV and CDR2 YYDKDF (reference sequence). The CDR3 runs to 17 residues. V gave up 1 base and J gave up 3 bases, with 16 bases separating them. The CDR3 protein is CATSRASWGGFGNTIYF. CDR3 bases: TGTGCCACCAGCAGAGCCTCCTGGGGAGGGTTTGGAAACACCATATATTTT.

The J gene is TRBJ1-1, the V gene TRBV5-4; 8 bases are shared with TRBD1. The CDR3 has 14 residues. Germline-derived CDR1 and CDR2 are SGHNT and YYREEE (reference sequence). V trimming: 4 bases; J trimming: 8 bases; junction bases outside the gene matches: 10. The CDR3 DNA reads as TGTGCCAGCAGCCCAAATGCGGACAGGGTCGAAGCTTTCTTT. Translation: CASSPNADRVEAFF.

The chain has TRBV9 and TRBJ2-7; the D gene is possibly TRBD2 (5 bases). The V end lost 4 bases, the J end lost 4 bases, and 18 bases lay between the germline ends. The germline V gene has CDR1 SGDLS and CDR2 YYNGEE. The CDR3 is 15 residues long. The CDR3 coding sequence is TGTGCCAGCAGCTCCCGGGTCGGGGTAGGATACGAGCAGTACTTC. Amino acids: CASSSRVGVGYEQYF. Based on the CDR3 plus reference TRBV9 and TRBJ2-7, the full variable domain is DSGVTQTPKHLITATGQRVTLRCSPRSGDLSVYWYQQSLDQGLQFLIQYYNGEERAKGNILERFSAQQFPDLHSELNLSSLELGDSALYFCASSSRVGVGYEQYFGPGTRLTVT.

This CDR3 is CASSQVAGWIETQYF. CDR3 bases: TGTGCCAGCAGCCAGGTAGCGGGATGGATAGAGACCCAGTACTTC. This chain uses TRBV14 with TRBJ2-5; 8 bases map to TRBD2. The germline V gene has CDR1 SGHDN and CDR2 FVKESK. The CDR3 sequence is 15 residues long. V trimming: 3 bases; J trimming: 4 bases; junction bases outside the gene matches: 7.

The chain combines TRBV7-8 with TRBJ2-7; D perhaps matches TRBD1 (6 bases). The CDR3 loop spans 15 amino acids. Germline loops: CDR1 SGHVS, CDR2 FQNEAQ. Trimming stripped 0 bases from V and 3 bases from J, with 12 bases between. The CDR3 loop is CASSLAWDTSYEQYF. CDR3 DNA sequence: TGTGCCAGCAGCTTAGCCTGGGACACTAGCTACGAGCAGTACTTC.

As regards this clone: This sample also contains other DNA sequences that code for the same CDR3. The chain employs TRBV27 and TRBJ1-2; D possibly corresponds to TRBD1 (5 bases). Trimming removed 5 bases from V and 6 bases from J, with 16 bases in between. Germline values: CDR1 MNHEY, CDR2 SMNVEV (reference sequence). The CDR3 has 14 amino acids. CDR3 nucleotide sequence: TGTGCCAGCAGTCTCCTCGGGCAGGGCCATGGCTACACCTTC. It codes for CASSLLGQGHGYTF.

This clone was observed once. V and J are TRBV28 and TRBJ2-5; D is possibly TRBD2 (7 bases). V was clipped by 7 bases and J by 2 bases, with 20 bases between them. CDR3 length: 16 amino acids. Germline CDR1 reads MDHEN; CDR2 reads SYDVKM. The CDR3 bases are TGTGCCAGCACCCGAAGGGGGGGAGAAACACAAGAGACCCAGTACTTC. Its translation: CASTRRGGETQETQYF. The full variable domain, rest sourced from reference TRBV28 and TRBJ2-5, is DVKVTQSSRYLVKRTGEKVFLECVQDMDHENMFWYRQDPGLGLRLIYFSYDVKMKEKGDIPEGYSVSREKKERFSLILESASTNQTSMYLCASTRRGGETQETQYFGPGTRLLVL.

V and J are TRBV6-5 and TRBJ2-3; no clear D. Germline assignment: CDR1 MNHEY and CDR2 SVGAGI. This CDR3 comprises 11 residues. Trimming took 5 bases from V and 4 from J, leaving 4 bases between them. In DNA, the CDR3 is TGTGCCAGCAGTCTCTCAGATACGCAGTATTTT. Amino acids: CASSLSDTQYF.

J is TRBJ2-2 and V is TRBV5-4; D remains unclear. V was clipped by 0 bases and J by 5 bases, with 14 bases between them. The CDR3 runs 16 residues. Germline CDR1 reads SGHNT; CDR2 reads YYREEE (reference sequence). CDR3 sequence (DNA): TGTGCCAGCAGCTTGGCCGCAGGACCAGGAACCGGGGAGCTGTTTTTT. Its protein is CASSLAAGPGTGELFF.